Listed here is a single T cell receptor (beta chain). The data are from a study of OX40 agonist ivuxolimab in advanced cancers. Libraries were prepared by immunoSEQ multiplex PCR; TCRdb keeps only in-frame clonotypes and omits some of them. The top ten hold approximately 0.3% of the sample, which has 100,000 or so clones, around nine tenths seen once. The CDR3 has 14 residues. V was clipped by 8 bases and J by 2 bases; unmatched bases: 7. Germline V lookup: CDR1 KGHSH, CDR2 LQKENI. Sequences were derived from CD4+ or CD8+ T cells sorted from blood, sampled in a trial of the OX40 agonist ivuxolimab. The TCR was taken from an adult with an advanced solid tumor such as melanoma, head and neck, liver or kidney cancer. The chain is built from TRBV18 and TRBJ2-3; 7 nucleotides align to TRBD1. Here the CDR3 reads CASTRTGPTDTQYF. In nucleotides, the CDR3 is TGTGCCAGCACCAGGACAGGACCCACAGATACGCAGTATTTT.